The 23 T cell receptor beta chains given below trace back to one sample, sequenced in a study of cytomegalovirus exposure and HLA in healthy donors. The PCR made use of 60 Vbeta and 13 Jbeta primers. Some clones are missing from TCRdb's copy, which holds only in-frame ones; the method was immunoSEQ multiplex PCR. The table shows approximately 190,000 clones, with 82% occurring only once. Sequenced input: PBMCs. The source is a woman between 18 and 29 years old in good health and CMV-seronegative.

This chain links TRBV11-3 with TRBJ1-3, with D tentatively TRBD1 (6 bases). Trimming left V 4 bases short and J 0 bases short, with 19 bases between. The germline V gene encodes CDR1 SGHNT and CDR2 YENEEA. This CDR3 is 18 amino acids long. CDR3 nucleotides: TGTGCCAGCAGCTCCCGGGGGGCGGACAGTTTCTCTGGAAACACCATATATTTT. It yields the protein CASSSRGADSFSGNTIYF.

CDR3 sequence reads: CASSQEGGGSYNEQFF. CDR3 nucleotide sequence: TGCGCCAGCAGCCAAGAAGGAGGAGGTTCCTACAATGAGCAGTTCTTC. This chain links TRBV4-1 with TRBJ2-1, with D perhaps matching TRBD2 (5 bases). Trimming pared 0 bases from V and 1 base from J, leaving 10 bases between. From germline, CDR1 is MGHRA and CDR2 YSYEKL. The length of the CDR3 is 16 residues.

The genes are TRBV7-9 and TRBJ2-1; D perhaps matches TRBD1 (5 bases). The CDR3 runs to 16 residues. CDR1 is SEHNR and CDR2 is FQNEAQ in the germline V gene (reference sequence). Trimming removed 2 bases at V and 1 base at J, with 12 bases between. For the CDR3, the DNA is TGTGCCAGCAGCTTAACGGCGACAGCGTCCTACAATGAGCAGTTCTTC. Residues: CASSLTATASYNEQFF.

The V and J genes are TRBV4-3 and TRBJ2-6, with TRBD1 as a possible D gene (6 bases). The CDR3 contains 15 residues. The V and J ends lost 3 bases and 0 bases respectively, with 6 bases between them. The germline V gene encodes CDR1 LGHNA and CDR2 YSLEER. Here the CDR3 reads CASSQDSSGANVLTF. CDR3 bases: TGCGCCAGCAGCCAGGACAGCTCTGGGGCCAACGTCCTGACTTTC.

The table lists this clone with a few counts. J is TRBJ2-2 and V is TRBV4-1; 7 nucleotides align to TRBD2. CDR1 is MGHRA, CDR2 YSYEKL, per germline. The CDR3 sequence is 14 residues long. Trimming removed 0 bases from V and 8 bases from J; junction bases left unmatched: 3. CDR3 amino acids: CASSQEAGAGELFF. The CDR3 region has the DNA TGCGCCAGCAGCCAAGAGGCGGGAGCGGGGGAGCTGTTTTTT.

The chain carries TRBV28 and TRBJ2-5, with D tentatively TRBD1 (6 bases). The J call is uncertain, as TRBJ2-7 better fits the DNA end. The CDR3 is 15 residues long. Germline-derived CDR1 and CDR2 are MDHEN and SYDVKM. The CDR3 coding sequence is TGTGCCAGCAGTTCAGGGGTAATCGGCCCTTACGAGCAGTACTTC. Encoded protein: CASSSGVIGPYEQYF.

The CDR3 DNA reads TGTGCCACCAGCTGGACCGGGACAGGTTTCTACACAGATACGCAGTATTTT. Its protein product is CATSWTGTGFYTDTQYF. The chain has TRBV15 and TRBJ2-3; TRBD1 agrees at 8 bases. The CDR3 length is 17 residues. The germline V gene encodes CDR1 LNHNV and CDR2 YYDKDF (reference sequence). The V segment lost 5 bases and the J segment 2 bases; nucleotides outside the gene matches: 12.

The chain has TRBV19 and TRBJ1-5, with 10 bases lining up with TRBD1. CDR1 is LNHDA and CDR2 is SQIVND in the germline V gene (reference sequence). V dropped 9 bases and J dropped 6; count of bases not matched to a gene: 8. The CDR3 consists of 14 residues. The CDR3 DNA is TGTGCCAGCTCGGGACAGGGGCTCCCTCAGCCCCAGCATTTT. Translating it yields CASSGQGLPQPQHF.

The J gene is TRBJ1-1, the V gene TRBV7-9; no firm D call. This CDR3 spans 14 amino acids. V dropped 7 bases and J dropped 1 base, with 13 bases sitting between them. The germline V gene encodes CDR1 SEHNR and CDR2 FQNEAQ (reference sequence). The CDR3 DNA sequence: TGTGCCAGCAACCGACCGAACAGGAACACTGAAGCTTTCTTT. It is translated as CASNRPNRNTEAFF.

This clone was found a few times. The rearrangement uses TRBV2 and TRBJ1-1; D possibly corresponds to TRBD1 (5 bases). The CDR3 extends over 13 amino acids. V dropped 6 bases and J dropped 2 bases, with 10 bases sitting between them. Germline values: CDR1 SNHLY, CDR2 FYNNEI. This CDR3 is CASRRDFNTEAFF. The CDR3 bases are TGTGCCAGCAGGAGGGACTTTAACACTGAAGCTTTCTTT.

This rearrangement joins TRBV5-1 to TRBJ1-4, with D possibly matching TRBD1 (6 bases). Looked up from germline, CDR1 is SGHRS and CDR2 is YFSETQ. V lost 2 bases and J lost 2, with 13 bases in between. The CDR3 loop spans 16 amino acids. Here the CDR3 reads CASSFVGGPTNEKLFF. CDR3 nucleotides: TGCGCCAGCAGCTTTGTCGGGGGGCCGACTAATGAAAAACTGTTTTTT. Full variable domain (outside the CDR3, taken from reference TRBV5-1 and TRBJ1-4): KAGVTQTPRYLIKTRGQQVTLSCSPISGHRSVSWYQQTPGQGLQFLFEYFSETQRNKGNFPGRFSGRQFSNSRSEMNVSTLELGDSALYLCASSFVGGPTNEKLFFGSGTQLSVL.

J is TRBJ2-5 and V is TRBV5-8; 7 bases are shared with TRBD1. The CDR3 is 15 residues long. The trim removed 0 bases at V and 1 base at J, leaving 3 bases unmatched. From germline, CDR1 is SGHTS and CDR2 YDEGEE. The CDR3 loop reads CASSLAGQIQETQYF. The CDR3 DNA follows: TGTGCCAGCAGCTTGGCGGGACAGATCCAAGAGACCCAGTACTTC. The full variable domain, in which reference TRBV5-8 and TRBJ2-5 provide the parts outside the CDR3, is EAGVTQSPTHLIKTRGQQATLRCSPISGHTSVYWYQQALGLGLQFLLWYDEGEERNRGNFPPRFSGRQFPNYSSELNVNALELEDSALYLCASSLAGQIQETQYFGPGTRLLVL.

This rearrangement joins TRBV19 to TRBJ1-2; 9 nucleotides line up with TRBD1. Germline V CDR1 and CDR2: LNHDA, SQIVND (reference sequence). V lost 4 bases and J lost 4; bases outside the gene matches: 7. The CDR3 consists of 15 residues. The CDR3 protein is CASSNTGGHFYGYTF. The DNA of the CDR3 is TGTGCCAGTAGTAACACAGGGGGCCACTTCTATGGCTACACCTTC.

This chain connects TRBV21-1 to TRBJ1-5. TRBV21-1 is classified as a pseudogene. The CDR3 has 17 residues. The DNA of the CDR3 is TGTGCCAGCAGCAAAGGGAGCCGGGGGGGTATCAATCAGCCCCAGCATTTT. It specifies CASSKGSRGGINQPQHF.

This chain links TRBV30 with TRBJ1-5; 7 nucleotides line up with TRBD1. This CDR3 spans 14 amino acids. Trimming at V came to 3 bases and at J to 4 bases, leaving 6 bases not matched to a gene. The germline gives CDR1 GTSNPN, CDR2 SVGIG (reference sequence). This CDR3 reads CAWRGGQANQPQHF. The CDR3 DNA reads as TGTGCCTGGAGAGGGGGCCAGGCAAATCAGCCCCAGCATTTT.

This chain connects TRBV6-5 to TRBJ1-1; possibly TRBD1 for D (6 bases). The CDR3 is 15 amino acids. Germline V gene lookup returns CDR1 MNHEY and CDR2 SVGAGI. V was clipped by 7 bases and J by 4 bases, with 19 bases between them. CDR3 sequence reads: CASTETGFYGTEAFF. The CDR3 DNA reads as TGTGCCAGCACCGAAACAGGGTTCTACGGCACTGAAGCTTTCTTT.

This clone occurred a few times. V and J are TRBV2 and TRBJ1-1, with 7 bases matching TRBD1. The CDR3 runs to 12 residues. Trimming took 11 bases from V and 4 from J; bases not matched to a gene: 7. Germline V gene sequence: CDR1 SNHLY, CDR2 FYNNEI. The DNA for the CDR3 is TGTGCCGCGAGACAGGGCGGCACTGAAGCTTTCTTT. Its protein product is CAARQGGTEAFF.

The rearrangement uses TRBV4-3 and TRBJ2-1; 7 positions match TRBD2. Germline CDR1 reads LGHNA; CDR2 reads YSLEER. The CDR3 is 17 amino acids. Unmatched junction bases numbered 6, after V lost 1 base and J lost 0 bases. This CDR3 is CASSQVSGPSSYNEQFF. CDR3 DNA sequence: TGCGCCAGCAGCCAAGTTAGCGGGCCGAGCTCCTACAATGAGCAGTTCTTC.

J is TRBJ1-4 and V is TRBV18; D gene uncertain. The CDR3 extends over 15 amino acids. With 3 bases removed from V and 3 bases from J, the gap between germline ends came to 11 bases. Germline CDR1 KGHSH, CDR2 LQKENI. The CDR3 region is CASSPSTAPNEKLFF. CDR3 in DNA: TGTGCCAGCTCACCGAGTACAGCCCCTAATGAAAAACTGTTTTTT. Filled out from reference TRBV18 and TRBJ1-4, the complete variable domain reads NAGVMQNPRHLVRRRGQEARLRCSPMKGHSHVYWYRQLPEEGLKFMVYLQKENIIDESGMPKERFSAEFPKEGPSILRIQQVVRGDSAAYFCASSPSTAPNEKLFFGSGTQLSVL.

The chain joins TRBV7-9 to TRBJ1-1; TRBD1 aligns across 7 bases. Looked up from germline, CDR1 is SEHNR and CDR2 is FQNEAQ (reference sequence). This CDR3 spans 15 amino acids. J was trimmed by 1 base and V by 4 bases; bases with no gene match: 6. CDR3 in amino acids: CASSYGTDPNTEAFF. CDR3 nucleotides: TGTGCCAGCAGCTATGGGACAGACCCGAACACTGAAGCTTTCTTT.

The V call is TRBV28, the J call TRBJ2-7; no firm D call. V dropped 2 bases and J dropped 5 bases, with 25 bases sitting between them. The CDR3 spans 18 residues. Germline V lookup: CDR1 MDHEN, CDR2 SYDVKM. CDR3 protein: CASSLGTKAPKVSDEQYF. The CDR3 DNA sequence: TGTGCCAGCAGTTTAGGTACTAAGGCACCCAAAGTGAGCGACGAGCAGTACTTC.

CDR3 nucleotides: TGTGCCACCGGCCTCCAGGCTGCAACTAATGAAAAACTGTTTTTT. This gives the protein CATGLQAATNEKLFF. This chain joins TRBV19 and TRBJ1-4; D remains unclear. The germline gives CDR1 LNHDA, CDR2 SQIVND (reference sequence). This CDR3 spans 15 amino acids. V was shortened by 10 bases and J by 0 bases, with 15 bases between the two germline ends.

The V gene is TRBV5-6, the J gene TRBJ2-3; TRBD1 is a possible D gene (5 bases). Germline V gene sequence: CDR1 SGHDT, CDR2 YYEEEE. The CDR3 is 14 residues long. Trimming took 0 bases from V and 7 from J, leaving 12 bases between them. CDR3 sequence: CASSLGSGANTQYF. CDR3 in DNA: TGTGCCAGCAGCTTGGGCTCTGGGGCAAATACGCAGTATTTT.